Listed here are 30 T cell receptor beta chains from one sample, sequenced in a study of cytomegalovirus exposure and HLA in healthy donors. 60 Vbeta and 13 Jbeta primers were used in PCR. Clones were sequenced by immunoSEQ multiplex PCR, and TCRdb holds only the in-frame ones, with some missing. The sample lists 100,000 to 150,000 clones, around 67% occurring once. The sample consisted of PBMCs. The receptor set was obtained from a man aged 55 to 70 in good health and CMV-seropositive.

V usage is TRBV5-4 and J usage is TRBJ2-7; D perhaps matches TRBD2 (7 bases). V dropped 3 bases and J dropped 7 bases, with 20 bases sitting between them. This CDR3 is built from 15 residues. CDR1 and CDR2 from the germline V gene are SGHNT and YYREEE (reference sequence). The CDR3 DNA is TGTGCCAGCAGCTGGAGATCGGAGGGGGGGCTAGAGCAGTACTTC. Translation: CASSWRSEGGLEQYF.

The rearrangement joins TRBV6-1 to TRBJ2-7; 9 bases map to TRBD2. Germline V gene data show CDR1 as MNHNS and CDR2 as SASEGT. Trimming at V came to 4 bases and at J to 2 bases, leaving 3 bases not matched to a gene. CDR3 length: 14 residues. This chain's CDR3 is CASSALAGTYEQYF. For the CDR3, the DNA is TGTGCCAGCAGTGCACTAGCGGGTACCTACGAGCAGTACTTC.

The V and J genes are TRBV29-1 and TRBJ1-2, with TRBD1 matching 8 bases. The germline V gene has CDR1 SQVTM and CDR2 ANQGSEA. The CDR3 runs to 14 residues. Germline trimming cut 4 bases from V and 7 bases from J; bases unmatched to any gene: 11. This chain's CDR3 is CSVVGNYRGSGYTF. The CDR3 DNA sequence: TGCAGCGTTGTCGGCAACTACAGGGGGTCTGGCTACACCTTC.

This clone was counted once. The CDR3: CAWARGASETQYF. CDR3 in DNA: TGTGCCTGGGCCCGTGGAGCTTCGGAGACCCAGTACTTC. This chain joins TRBV30 and TRBJ2-5; D is undetermined. Trimming cost V 5 bases and J 5 bases, with 15 bases left between them. The CDR3 is 13 residues long. CDR1 is GTSNPN, CDR2 SVGIG, per germline (reference sequence).

The J gene is TRBJ2-1, the V gene TRBV5-1; 13 nucleotides match TRBD2. This CDR3 is 15 amino acids long. Trimming removed 8 bases from V and 9 bases from J; junction bases left unmatched: 11. Germline CDR1 is SGHRS and CDR2 is YFSETQ. The DNA for the CDR3 is TGCGCCAGTGGGGACCCGGGACTAGCGGGGTTTGAGCAGTTCTTC. Translation: CASGDPGLAGFEQFF.

The chain carries TRBV11-2 and TRBJ2-1; D is perhaps TRBD2 (5 bases). Germline loops: CDR1 SGHAT, CDR2 FQNNGV. Trimming removed 1 base at V and 2 bases at J, with 12 bases between. The CDR3 length is 16 residues. The CDR3 loop reads CASSLAPGSPYNEQFF. In nucleotides, the CDR3 is TGTGCCAGCAGCTTAGCCCCGGGGTCGCCCTACAATGAGCAGTTCTTC.

This clone was counted a few times. V usage is TRBV9 and J usage is TRBJ1-1; D is possibly TRBD1 (5 bases). Trimming removed 3 bases at V and 3 bases at J, with 12 bases between. CDR3 length equals 14 residues. The germline CDR1 and CDR2 sequences are SGDLS and YYNGEE. DNA of the CDR3: TGTGCCAGCAGCGCGGGGGGAGGGGACACTGAAGCTTTCTTT. It specifies CASSAGGGDTEAFF.

J is TRBJ2-7 and V is TRBV5-4; 8 bases are a match to TRBD2. J gave up 0 bases and V 4 bases, and 6 bases lay outside the gene matches. Germline values: CDR1 SGHNT, CDR2 YYREEE (reference sequence). The CDR3 sequence is 15 residues long. The CDR3 bases are TGTGCCAGCAGCCCCCCACTAGCGGACTCCTACGAGCAGTACTTC. Amino acid sequence: CASSPPLADSYEQYF.

This clone was recorded a few times. The chain carries TRBV28 and TRBJ2-4; a weak D match, TRBD1 (6 bases). The CDR3 spans 15 residues. Germline lookup yields CDR1 MDHEN and CDR2 SYDVKM. V lost 6 bases, J lost 8 bases, and 20 bases lay in between. CDR3 protein: CASSMGAALGDIQYF. DNA for the CDR3: TGTGCCAGCAGCATGGGGGCGGCGCTCGGTGACATTCAGTACTTC.

This chain's CDR3 is CATQGVGNSPLHF. In DNA, the CDR3 is TGTGCCACCCAGGGGGTAGGAAATTCACCCCTCCACTTT. V and J are TRBV7-9 and TRBJ1-6; TRBD1 matches 7 bases. The germline V gene has CDR1 SEHNR and CDR2 FQNEAQ (reference sequence). V lost 10 bases and J lost 7; bases outside the gene matches: 7. The CDR3 totals 13 residues.

The rearrangement links TRBV28 to TRBJ1-1; perhaps TRBD1 as D (6 bases). CDR1 is MDHEN and CDR2 is SYDVKM in the germline V gene. The CDR3 is made up of 18 amino acids. V was cut by 4 bases and J by 0 bases, with 21 bases left in between. The CDR3 DNA follows: TGTGCCAGCAGTTCCCTCGGACAGAGCGATCTAATGAACACTGAAGCTTTCTTT. Protein: CASSSLGQSDLMNTEAFF.

The CDR3 sequence is CASSSGGVRLDTQYF. The DNA of the CDR3 is TGTGCCAGCAGCTCCGGGGGGGTACGCCTGGATACGCAGTATTTT. V usage is TRBV7-3 and J usage is TRBJ2-3; 8 bases map to TRBD2. With V trimmed by 4 bases and J by 6 bases, 9 bases remained unmatched. Germline CDR1 and CDR2: SGHTA and FQGTGA. The CDR3 covers 15 residues.

The V and J genes are TRBV30 and TRBJ2-6; D remains unclear. The CDR3 sequence is 13 residues long. Germline CDR1 is GTSNPN and CDR2 is SVGIG (reference sequence). V was trimmed by 2 bases and J by 1 base, leaving 3 bases between them. CDR3 nucleotides: TGTGCCTGGAGTCTGTCTGGGGCCAACGTCCTGACTTTC. This sequence encodes CAWSLSGANVLTF.

The V call is TRBV5-1, the J call TRBJ1-2; D unresolved. CDR1 and CDR2 from the germline V gene are SGHRS and YFSETQ. The CDR3 length is 16 residues. V lost 5 bases and J lost 0, with 17 bases in between. The CDR3 DNA is TGCGCCAGCAGTCCACTTGTGGACTTGACTAACTATGGCTACACCTTC. Residues: CASSPLVDLTNYGYTF.

This clone was seen a few times. The chain joins TRBV6-6 to TRBJ1-6, with TRBD1 matching 7 bases. The CDR3 is 14 amino acids. J lost 3 bases, V lost 10 bases, and 6 bases had no gene match. In germline, CDR1 is MNHNY, CDR2 SVGAGI (reference sequence). The CDR3 spells CAIRDSVYNSPLHF. The CDR3 DNA sequence: TGTGCCATCCGGGACAGCGTCTATAATTCACCCCTCCACTTT.

This chain joins TRBV5-5 and TRBJ1-1, with 7 positions matching TRBD1. V gave up 6 bases and J gave up 0 bases; unmatched junction bases: 5. This CDR3 comprises 14 residues. The germline gives CDR1 SGHKS, CDR2 YYEKEE (reference sequence). CDR3 sequence: CASTGQAMNTEAFF. As DNA, the CDR3 is TGTGCCAGCACTGGACAGGCCATGAACACTGAAGCTTTCTTT. Drawing the rest from reference TRBV5-5 and TRBJ1-1, the complete variable domain is DAGVTQSPTHLIKTRGQQVTLRCSPISGHKSVSWYQQVLGQGPQFIFQYYEKEERGRGNFPDRFSARQFPNYSSELNVNALLLGDSALYLCASTGQAMNTEAFFGQGTRLTVV.

CDR3 amino acids: CASTASRAHGYTF. The CDR3 coding sequence is TGTGCCAGCACGGCGTCCAGGGCGCATGGCTACACCTTC. J is TRBJ1-2 and V is TRBV6-5; a possible D gene is TRBD1 (5 bases). The V end lost 7 bases, the J end lost 6 bases, and 15 bases lay between the germline ends. Germline CDR1 MNHEY, CDR2 SVGAGI. The CDR3 runs to 13 residues.

This chain connects TRBV5-1 to TRBJ2-1; 8 nucleotides line up with TRBD2. The CDR3 spans 13 residues. Trimming cost V 4 bases and J 5 bases; bases outside gene matches: 2. Germline CDR1 and CDR2: SGHRS and YFSETQ. CDR3 residues: CASSHGGDNEQFF. For the CDR3, the DNA is TGCGCCAGCAGCCACGGGGGGGACAATGAGCAGTTCTTC.

The genes are TRBV19 and TRBJ1-1; 8 nucleotides line up with TRBD1. Germline values: CDR1 LNHDA, CDR2 SQIVND (reference sequence). The CDR3 is made up of 15 amino acids. V gave up 5 bases and J gave up 2 bases; unmatched junction bases: 7. The CDR3 spells CASSFVDRVNTEAFF. CDR3 bases: TGTGCCAGTAGTTTCGTGGACAGGGTCAACACTGAAGCTTTCTTT.

The V call is TRBV6-1, the J call TRBJ2-3, with 7 bases that match TRBD1. Germline CDR1 MNHNS, CDR2 SASEGT. The junction had 6 bases not matched to a gene; V was cut back by 6 bases and J by 3 bases. The CDR3 loop spans 14 amino acids. The CDR3 nucleotides are TGTGCCAGCAGGACCGGGACAGCGACAGATACGCAGTATTTT. Its protein product is CASRTGTATDTQYF.

The chain couples TRBV15 to TRBJ2-3; 11 bases align to TRBD2. Germline lookup yields CDR1 LNHNV and CDR2 YYDKDF (reference sequence). The CDR3 extends over 17 amino acids. J gave up 2 bases and V 1 base, and 5 bases lay outside the gene matches. The CDR3: CATSRGLSGGDTDTQYF. The CDR3 DNA is TGTGCCACCAGCAGAGGACTTAGCGGGGGGGACACAGATACGCAGTATTTT. The variable domain in full, with the rest retrieved from reference TRBV15 and TRBJ2-3, is DAMVIQNPRYQVTQFGKPVTLSCSQTLNHNVMYWYQQKSSQAPKLLFHYYDKDFNNEADTPDNFQSRRPNTSFCFLDIRSPGLGDTAMYLCATSRGLSGGDTDTQYFGPGTRLTVL.

The chain uses TRBV11-2 and TRBJ2-7, with 8 bases lining up with TRBD1. Looked up from germline, CDR1 is SGHAT and CDR2 is FQNNGV. The CDR3 contains 15 residues. Losses at the gene ends were 3 bases for V and 3 bases for J; bases not matched to a gene: 7. The CDR3 spells CASSLGPGQDYEQYF. CDR3 nucleotides: TGTGCCAGCAGCTTGGGCCCGGGACAGGACTACGAGCAGTACTTC. Full variable domain (missing parts from reference TRBV11-2 and TRBJ2-7): EAGVAQSPRYKIIEKRQSVAFWCNPISGHATLYWYQQILGQGPKLLIQFQNNGVVDDSQLPKDRFSAERLKGVDSTLKIQPAKLEDSAVYLCASSLGPGQDYEQYFGPGTRLTVT.

The chain couples TRBV11-1 to TRBJ2-3, with 7 bases that match TRBD1. The CDR3 is 13 residues long. CDR1 and CDR2 from the germline V gene are SGHAT and FQDESV (reference sequence). J lost 8 bases, V lost 6 bases, and 8 bases had no gene match. CDR3 loop: CASRQGQSGTQYF. The CDR3 region has the DNA TGTGCCAGCAGGCAGGGACAGAGCGGTACGCAGTATTTT.

V and J are TRBV28 and TRBJ2-1, with TRBD2 matching 7 bases. Germline trimming cut 9 bases from V and 8 bases from J; bases unmatched to any gene: 16. The CDR3 has 15 residues. Germline V gene lookup returns CDR1 MDHEN and CDR2 SYDVKM. CDR3 loop: CASSTGGSSSDEQFF. As DNA, the CDR3 is TGTGCCAGTAGTACGGGGGGTAGTAGTTCAGATGAGCAGTTCTTC.

Turning to this clone: Within the sample, other DNA sequences also encode this same CDR3. This chain connects TRBV2 to TRBJ2-2; TRBD1 agrees at 7 bases. The CDR3 covers 14 residues. The V segment lost 6 bases and the J segment 0 bases; nucleotides outside the gene matches: 1. Germline V gene data show CDR1 as SNHLY and CDR2 as FYNNEI. In DNA form, the CDR3 reads TGTGCCAGCAGGGGGACAGCGAACACCGGGGAGCTGTTTTTT. Translating it yields CASRGTANTGELFF.

V gene TRBV5-8 combines with J gene TRBJ2-2, with 10 bases matching TRBD2. The germline CDR1 and CDR2 sequences are SGHTS and YDEGEE. The CDR3 consists of 15 residues. V lost 3 bases and J lost 3; bases outside the gene matches: 2. The CDR3 nucleotides read TGTGCCAGCAGCTCTCTAGCGGGGGACACCGGGGAGCTGTTTTTT. As protein: CASSSLAGDTGELFF. The entire variable domain, with the rest obtained from reference TRBV5-8 and TRBJ2-2, is as follows: EAGVTQSPTHLIKTRGQQATLRCSPISGHTSVYWYQQALGLGLQFLLWYDEGEERNRGNFPPRFSGRQFPNYSSELNVNALELEDSALYLCASSSLAGDTGELFFGEGSRLTVL.

The chain has TRBV13 and TRBJ1-2, with TRBD1 matching over 9 bases. The V segment lost 3 bases and the J segment 5 bases; nucleotides outside the gene matches: 7. Germline V gene lookup returns CDR1 PRHDT and CDR2 FYEKMQ (reference sequence). The CDR3 has 15 residues. The CDR3 nucleotides read TGTGCCAGCAGCTTTGGGGGACAGGGTGGGTATGGCTACACCTTC. Protein product: CASSFGGQGGYGYTF.

In this sample, this clone turned up once. The gene calls are TRBV5-5 and TRBJ2-2, with 10 bases fitting TRBD2. The CDR3 spans 16 residues. Trimming took 2 bases from V and 5 from J; bases not matched to a gene: 6. Germline CDR1 SGHKS, CDR2 YYEKEE (reference sequence). CDR3 residues: CASSFSGGAGTGELFF. The DNA of the CDR3 is TGTGCCAGCAGCTTCAGCGGGGGGGCTGGAACCGGGGAGCTGTTTTTT.

This clone was seen once. The CDR3 is CASSLGGGHSYEQYF. The CDR3 DNA is TGTGCCAGCAGCTTAGGCGGGGGCCACTCCTACGAGCAGTACTTC. The chain uses TRBV7-3 and TRBJ2-7, with a tentative D call TRBD2 (7 bases). The CDR3 loop spans 15 amino acids. V lost 2 bases, J lost 0 bases, and 11 bases lay in between. Germline CDR1 and CDR2: SGHTA and FQGTGA.

This chain uses TRBV4-1 with TRBJ2-3; D might be TRBD2 (5 bases). Germline values: CDR1 MGHRA, CDR2 YSYEKL. CDR3 length: 15 residues. The V gene lost 4 bases and the J gene lost 3 bases, with 14 bases spanning the gap. The CDR3 coding sequence is TGCGCCAGCAGCCCTGGCGGGCAGCGGACAGATACGCAGTATTTT. It specifies CASSPGGQRTDTQYF.